This TCR beta chain was retrieved from a study of blood T cell repertoires in COVID-19. Here immunoSEQ multiplex PCR was the method, and the copy in TCRdb shows in-frame clones only, minus some. The table records about 190,000 clones, 65% to 85% of them present only once. This clone showed up just once. The CDR3 sequence is 13 residues long. V lost 0 bases, J lost 6 bases, and 12 bases lay in between. Germline CDR1 SQVTM, CDR2 ANQGSEA. V usage is TRBV29-1 and J usage is TRBJ2-7; the D gene is possibly TRBD1 (6 bases). This TCR came from a man aged 60-69 years with active or convalescent COVID-19. Material: peripheral blood. The CDR3 protein is CSVEDQQGSEQYF. The CDR3 DNA follows: TGCAGCGTTGAAGATCAACAGGGTTCCGAGCAGTACTTC.